A single sample is the source of the 23 T cell receptor beta chains below, sequenced in a study of regulatory T cells in long-lasting Graves disease. Arm-PCR of CDR3 regions and iRepertoire HTBI primers were used to build TCR beta libraries. One entry per CDR3 protein, called by TCRdb with MiXCR from the multiplex PCR reads. The table records about 400,000 distinct CDR3 sequences, roughly 15% of them present only once. Sample time point: newly diagnosed GD, antithyroid drugs for less than 3 months. PBMC-extracted RNA yielded the TCR library. The same data also went into a second study, on T cells in Graves' hyperthyroidism and ophthalmopathy.

The sample was peripheral blood mononuclear cells (PBMCs), taken at new diagnosis, from a patient treated with antithyroid drugs. These TCRs come from a woman aged 18-30 years with Graves disease.

This clonotype was detected many times. The genes are TRBV28 and TRBJ2-1; possibly TRBD2 for D (5 bases). Germline V gene data show CDR1 as MDHEN and CDR2 as SYDVKM. The CDR3 runs 13 residues. V was trimmed by 4 bases and J by 11 bases, leaving 15 bases between them. The CDR3 loop reads CASSSGLLKKQFF. The CDR3 nucleotides read TGTGCCAGCAGTTCCGGACTTCTTAAAAAGCAGTTCTTC.

This rearrangement joins TRBV5-1 to TRBJ2-2, with 7 bases matching TRBD1. After removal of 4 bases from V and 2 bases from J, the junction contained 11 bases not matched to a gene. The germline CDR1 and CDR2 sequences are SGHRS and YFSETQ. The CDR3 is 17 residues long. DNA of the CDR3: TGCGCCAGCAGCCCTAGGGAACAGGGGAGAAACACCGGGGAGCTGTTTTTT. It specifies CASSPREQGRNTGELFF.

This clonotype was counted ten times or more. The rearrangement links TRBV20-1 to TRBJ2-1; TRBD1 aligns across 7 bases. The V and J ends lost 8 bases and 9 bases, in that order; junction bases with no gene match: 16. CDR1 DFQATT and CDR2 SNEGSKA come from the germline V gene (reference sequence). The CDR3 spans 14 residues. In DNA form, the CDR3 reads TGCAGTTGCCGAGAAAGGGGGCGAGGGGGTGAGCAGTTCTTC. This sequence encodes CSCRERGRGGEQFF.

This chain connects TRBV29-1 to TRBJ2-3; 8 bases are a match to TRBD2. Germline trimming cut 4 bases from V and 2 bases from J; bases unmatched to any gene: 14. CDR3 length: 17 residues. Germline CDR1 SQVTM, CDR2 ANQGSEA. CDR3 loop: CSVVHHRDSGDTDTQYF. The CDR3 DNA is TGCAGCGTTGTCCACCATCGAGATAGCGGGGACACAGATACGCAGTATTTT.

The gene calls are TRBV3-1 and TRBJ2-1; 8 bases match TRBD2. Unmatched junction bases numbered 11, after V lost 4 bases and J lost 3 bases. The CDR3 covers 17 residues. Germline V gives CDR1 LGHDT, CDR2 YNNKEL (reference sequence). The CDR3 sequence is CASSRGPSGSVYNEQFF. CDR3 coding DNA: TGTGCCAGCAGCCGAGGGCCCAGCGGGAGTGTCTACAATGAGCAGTTCTTC.

A note on this clonotype: It may be a read error: a sequence one base away is much more abundant. CDR3 amino acids: CAASESGTGGNTGELFF. The CDR3, as DNA: TGTGCCGCCAGTGAGTCCGGGACAGGGGGCAACACCGGGGAGCTGTTTTTT. This chain joins TRBV24-1 and TRBJ2-2, with 12 bases fitting TRBD1. CDR3 length equals 17 residues. CDR1 and CDR2 (germline): KGHDR, SFDVKD.

In its sample, this clonotype was seen a few times. The chain carries TRBV20-1 and TRBJ1-1, with 12 bases aligning to TRBD1. CDR3 length equals 20 residues. Germline assignment: CDR1 DFQATT and CDR2 SNEGSKA (reference sequence). V shed 2 bases, J shed 3 bases, and the junction held 19 bases outside the gene matches. For the CDR3, the DNA is TGCAGTGCTAGAATGGGACGGCGGGGGACAGGGGGCGTTACCGACACTGAAGCTTTCTTT. Translating it yields CSARMGRRGTGGVTDTEAFF.

This clonotype appeared a few times. One end of the junction is discordant with germline, which a read error may explain. V gene TRBV7-9 combines with J gene TRBJ1-4; TRBD1 might be the D (6 bases). The CDR3 contains 11 residues. The V gene's germline CDR1 is SEHNR and CDR2 FQNEAQ (reference sequence). CDR3 coding DNA: TGTGCCAGCAGCCTTGAAGGGGGGCAGGTTTTT. Translated, it gives CASSLEGGQVF.

This clonotype was observed at least ten times. The chain recombines TRBV3-1 with TRBJ2-2; D perhaps matches TRBD2 (6 bases). V was shortened by 1 base and J by 5 bases, with 8 bases between the two germline ends. The CDR3 contains 14 residues. Germline CDR1 reads LGHDT; CDR2 reads YNNKEL (reference sequence). The CDR3 region has the DNA TGTGCCAGCAGCCAAGTGGAGGGTACCGGGGAGCTGTTTTTT. It translates to CASSQVEGTGELFF.

Note on this clonotype: Being one base from a much bigger clone, this may be a read error. This chain links TRBV28 with TRBJ1-2; no firm D call. With 2 bases removed from V and 4 bases from J, the gap between germline ends came to 2 bases. The V gene's germline CDR1 is MDHEN and CDR2 SYDVKM. The CDR3 length is 11 residues. The CDR3 bases are TGTGCCAGCAGTTTACGCTATGGCTACACCTTC. Its protein product is CASSLRYGYTF.

At least ten counts were recorded for this clonotype. V and J are TRBV2 and TRBJ2-3; 10 bases map to TRBD2. CDR1 SNHLY and CDR2 FYNNEI come from the germline V gene. Trimming at V came to 1 base and at J to 1 base, leaving 5 bases not matched to a gene. CDR3 length: 17 residues. CDR3 in DNA: TGTGCCAGCAGTGAAGTCCTAGCGGGGGTTCGCACAGATACGCAGTATTTT. Translated: CASSEVLAGVRTDTQYF.

This clonotype was picked up many times. The CDR3 region has the DNA TGTGCCAGCAGCCCGCCAGCGGGAGTGCCGTTCTTC. This gives the protein CASSPPAGVPFF. The chain links TRBV3-1 to TRBJ2-1; 8 bases map to TRBD2. V shed 4 bases and J 15 bases; nucleotides not matched to a gene: 8. This CDR3 contains 12 residues. Germline-derived CDR1 and CDR2 are LGHDT and YNNKEL (reference sequence).

This clonotype was seen at least ten times. V usage is TRBV6-1 and J usage is TRBJ2-3; the D call may be TRBD1 or TRBD2 (6 bases each). The V end was cut by 6 bases, the J end by 5 bases, with 18 bases between. Germline assignment: CDR1 MNHNS and CDR2 SASEGT. This CDR3 has 15 residues. CDR3 DNA: TGTGCCAGCAGCCCGGCATCGGGGGCTGTAGATACGCAGTATTTT. Encoded protein: CASSPASGAVDTQYF.

The sample holds many counts of this clonotype. This chain connects TRBV20-1 to TRBJ2-2; a possible D gene is TRBD2 (6 bases). This CDR3 is 12 amino acids long. Germline CDR1 and CDR2: DFQATT and SNEGSKA (reference sequence). The V end was cut by 4 bases, the J end by 7 bases, with 10 bases between. CDR3 sequence: CSATGLIGELFF. The CDR3 bases are TGCAGTGCTACGGGACTGATCGGGGAGCTGTTTTTT.

This clonotype was observed a handful of times. The chain recombines TRBV10-2 with TRBJ1-1; TRBD1 matches 9 bases. Germline V gives CDR1 WSHSY, CDR2 SAAADI. The CDR3 runs to 14 residues. Losses at the gene ends were 10 bases for V and 5 bases for J; bases not matched to a gene: 11. CDR3 DNA sequence: TGCGCCACCAGGACAGGGGCCCGGTGGACTGAAGCTTTCTTT. This encodes CATRTGARWTEAFF.

V gene TRBV28 combines with J gene TRBJ2-2; 9 bases map to TRBD2. Germline CDR1 reads MDHEN; CDR2 reads SYDVKM. The ends lost 3 bases at V and 2 bases at J; junction bases unmatched: 1. The CDR3 is 15 amino acids. The CDR3, as DNA: TGTGCCAGCAGTTTTAGCGGGAGTAACACCGGGGAGCTGTTTTTT. Translating gives CASSFSGSNTGELFF.

This clonotype was detected ten times or more. CDR3 residues: CASTRGGEQFF. DNA for the CDR3: TGCGCCAGCACCCGGGGGGGTGAGCAGTTCTTC. This chain connects TRBV5-1 to TRBJ2-1, with 8 bases that match TRBD2. The CDR3 has 11 residues. The V segment lost 6 bases and the J segment 9 bases; nucleotides outside the gene matches: 2. CDR1 is SGHRS and CDR2 is YFSETQ in the germline V gene.

This clonotype occurred many times. This sequence joins TRBV6-1 and TRBJ2-2; D call uncertain. Germline values: CDR1 MNHNS, CDR2 SASEGT. V gave up 1 base and J gave up 5 bases, with 8 bases separating them. The length of the CDR3 is 14 residues. CDR3 residues: CASSEVDKTGELFF. The CDR3 DNA reads as TGTGCCAGCAGTGAAGTCGACAAGACCGGGGAGCTGTTTTTT.

This clonotype was picked up one time. This is likely an artifact of a read error, given a far larger clone one base away. The chain is built from TRBV11-3 and TRBJ2-1; D not resolved. The CDR3 sequence is 15 residues long. Per the germline V gene, CDR1 is SGHNT and CDR2 is YENEEA. As DNA, the CDR3 is TGTACCAGCCTAGGTCCTAGTTTTGGGTACAATGAGCAGTTCTTC. It translates to CTSLGPSFGYNEQFF.

The CDR3 sequence is CASSLGVENEQFF. CDR3 in DNA: TGTGCCAGCAGCCTAGGGGTTGAGAATGAGCAGTTCTTC. This chain links TRBV6-4 with TRBJ2-1; D is perhaps TRBD1 (5 bases). The V and J ends lost 6 bases and 7 bases respectively, with 13 bases between them. Looked up from germline, CDR1 is MRHNA and CDR2 is SNTAGT. This CDR3 region has 13 residues.

The chain recombines TRBV13 with TRBJ2-1, with D perhaps matching TRBD1 (6 bases). This CDR3 has 15 residues. Germline CDR1 PRHDT, CDR2 FYEKMQ (reference sequence). V lost 0 bases and J lost 6, with 12 bases in between. In DNA form, the CDR3 reads TGTGCCAGCAGCTTAGGTGGGGGCCTCTTCAATGAGCAGTTCTTC. This gives the protein CASSLGGGLFNEQFF.

With respect to this clonotype: A read error is likely here: a far larger clone is one base away. The conserved phenylalanine or tryptophan is not found at the CDR3 terminus, so this likely reflects a read error. The chain links TRBV28 to TRBJ2-1; D is possibly TRBD2 (5 bases). The DNA end favors TRBJ2-5, so the J call may be wrong. Germline CDR1 is MDHEN and CDR2 is SYDVKM. The CDR3 runs 13 residues. As DNA, the CDR3 is TGTGCCAGCAGTTTGCCGGGACAAGAGACCCAGTACTCC. This codes for CASSLPGQETQYS.

About this clonotype: A read error may be the cause here, since a much bigger clone is one base away. The CDR3 DNA follows: TGTGCCAGCAGTGAAGATGAAGGAAACACCGGGGAGCTGCTTTTT. It codes for CASSEDEGNTGELLF. The chain has TRBV6-2 or TRBV6-3 and TRBJ2-2; D is possibly TRBD2 (5 bases). The CDR3 extends over 15 amino acids. Looked up from germline, CDR1 is MNHEY and CDR2 is SVGEGT.